This TCR beta chain was captured by sequencing in a study of PD-L1 blockade in urothelial cancer (dated by TCRdb to the late 2010s). Regarding the study in general: Therapy was started at some point between 2014 and 2016 for all patients, and atezolizumab 1,200 mg was administered intravenously every 3 weeks. Pretreatment tumor samples, along with matched peripheral blood collected serially before and after atezolizumab treatment, underwent TCR sequencing. Blood samples were analyzed 3 weeks after the start of treatment (second dose) and 6 weeks after the start of treatment. In the same patients, whole exome sequencing and RNA sequencing of pretreatment tumors were performed in addition to TCR sequencing. An ECOG performance status of 0 or 1 was recorded for the patients, and 0 to 3 prior chemotherapy regimens had been received by the patients. Blood samples gave median yields of approximately 130,000 T cells and over 80,000 unique TCRs, along with a median clonality of 0.080. Twenty-nine patients had pretreatment blood TCR-seq, about 25 had at least one posttreatment blood collection, and about 25 had tumor TCR-seq. Durable clinical benefit meant progression-free survival longer than 6 months, and TCR features were also tested against progression-free and overall survival. The study, an exploratory multi-omic analysis, examined somatic, immune and clinical correlates of response to PD-L1 blockade with atezolizumab in urothelial cancer. Roughly 10 patients achieved durable clinical benefit and about 19 did not. About 90% of the roughly 29 patients were identified as males with urothelial cancer of bladder origin, and a prior smoking history was reported by 18 of 29 patients.

A total of 25 to 30 patients with locally advanced or metastatic urothelial carcinoma, treated at Memorial Sloan Kettering on a trial protocol, made up the cohort. Peripheral blood mononuclear cells were collected pretreatment and during treatment, at between 1 and 8 total time points per patient. The Qiagen DNeasy Blood extraction kit was used to purify genomic DNA from total PBMCs and tumor samples. PBMCs were collected pretreatment and during treatment and were isolated and stored as previously described. To estimate absolute template abundance from read counts, synthetic TCR analog templates were spiked into each PCR. The immunoSEQ assay was used to amplify TCRbeta CDR3 regions from genomic DNA with bias-controlled V and J gene primers. Rearranged TCRbeta segments were sequenced at approximately 20X coverage. As for how the authors treated the data: Clustering was used to correct sequencing errors, and CDR3s were annotated against IMGT so that V, D and J genes could be assigned. Only productive TCRbeta rearrangements were used in downstream analyses, excluding out-of-frame or stop-codon sequences. Clonality was computed as one minus Shannon entropy normalized by the log of the number of unique productive sequences. Clones differing between time points or between blood and tumor were identified by Fisher's exact test with Benjamini-Hochberg correction at adjusted p below 0.01. What TCRdb holds here is the immuneACCESS table cut down to in-frame rearrangements. Part of the clones is not present; checked against another copy, under half of the missing clones reflect an unresolved V gene, and the others are unexplained. That table supplies the V and J calls and clone size; D and trimming were determined from the DNA. The sample yields about 80,000 clones; roughly nine tenths were counted once. The ten largest account for roughly 5.7% of the sample.

Concerning this clone: It lacks a known antigen. Base qualities are missing; no much larger clone stands one base away.

The investigation overall reported the following: A pretreatment peripheral blood TCR clonality below the median was linked to improved progression-free and overall survival. Small sample size (n ≈ 29) and many exploratory analyses mean the results are intended to be hypothesis-generating. Patients with durable benefit showed greater expansion of tumor-associated TCR clones in peripheral blood 3 weeks after starting treatment (n ≈ 20, p = 0.022).

The CDR3 sequence holds 14 residues, the cysteine and phenylalanine included. The DNA shown is the 42-base CDR3, in frame from base 1. CDR1 and CDR2, per the germline V gene, are SGDLS and YYNGEE. Trimming takes 3 bases off V and 8 bases off J; junction bases not matched to a gene: 6. The sample in question was PBMCs, obtained around atezolizumab (anti-PD-L1) treatment. The chain was built from TRBV9 and TRBJ1-4; TRBD1 lines up with 8 middle nucleotides. The sequence was collected from a woman aged 70-85 years with urothelial cancer. CDR3 sequence: CASSATGGDEKLFF. The DNA sequence is as follows: TGTGCCAGCAGCGCCACAGGGGGGGACGAAAAACTGTTTTTT.